This TCR beta chain emerged from a study of T cell repertoires in cytomegalovirus infection. Study-level background: Indications of both CMV infection and matching HLA type were provided by public TCR beta signatures.

TCRdb called the reads again in MiXCR, with one record for every CDR3 protein. The sample includes roughly 990,000 distinct CDR3 sequences, around 32% of them seen just once. Study-wide findings and caveats: Predominance within the ex vivo response was attributable to HLA-C-restricted CMV-specific TCR beta clonotypes. People with CMV and the relevant HLA were identified by cumulative public TCR beta family frequency.

This CDR3 is 13 amino acids long. V lost 7 bases to trimming and J lost 13 bases; unmatched junction nucleotides: 12. This clonotype was seen repeatedly, ten times or more. Antigen: not known. This TCR derives from a human donor in good health (CMV status not recorded). Some clones in this sample may be carry-over from other donors' samples. The chain couples TRBV12-3 or TRBV12-4 to TRBJ2-3, with 9 bases that match TRBD1. Source: cultured CD8+ T cells from PBMCs, taken from culture after CMV antigen stimulation. The CDR3 DNA sequence: TGTGCCAGCACCCCCTCGGGACAGGGTGTTGAGTATTTT. Protein product: CASTPSGQGVEYF.